Given below is one T cell receptor (beta chain) in context. What it recognizes is unknown. TCRdb's copy holds only in-frame clones and misses some; the assay was immunoSEQ multiplex PCR. Among 100,000 to 150,000 clones, more than 70% were seen once, and the ten largest hold roughly 1.4%. The data belong to a study of T cell responses to AZD1222 COVID-19 vaccine. Notes on the study in general: Baseline serology detected seropositivity in only five to seven AZD1222 recipients.

The CDR3 totals 11 residues. Germline CDR1 reads MGHRA; CDR2 reads YSYEKL. Trimming took 4 bases from V and 11 from J, leaving 11 bases between them. The TCR originated in an adult in good health. The specimen was peripheral blood, collected on day 0 of AZD1222 vaccination. This rearrangement joins TRBV4-1 to TRBJ1-1; no definite D call. CDR3 in DNA: TGCGCCAGCAGCCTGGACGTACAGGCTTTCTTT. Translating it yields CASSLDVQAFF.